The clone carrying this TCR beta chain turned up a few times. The antigen is unknown. The sample contains more than one DNA sequence encoding this CDR3. The data derive from a study of beta chain features in type 1 diabetes. Every isolated RNA sample was fully reverse transcribed, so sequencing captured expressed TCRB transcripts. Clones were read by immunoSEQ multiplex PCR, and TCRdb kept only the in-frame ones, dropping some. Of about 350,000 clones in the sample, about 19% were seen once. Regarding the study as a whole: For cells with high TCR expression, cDNA sequencing could yield over-representation. Patients' naive, central memory and regulatory TCRB repertoires appeared more alike than those of healthy donors.

Germline loops: CDR1 GTSNPN, CDR2 SVGIG (reference sequence). The V end lost 0 bases, the J end lost 4 bases, and 6 bases lay between the germline ends. The CDR3 runs 12 residues. The sequence derives from a woman younger than 30 in good health. The chain employs TRBV30 and TRBJ1-2, with a tentative D call TRBD1 (6 bases). The specimen sequenced was naive CD4+ T cells from blood. Here the CDR3 DNA reads TGTGCCTGGAGTGTGGGGGCCTATGGCTACACCTTC. Its protein product is CAWSVGAYGYTF. The variable domain in full, with the rest retrieved from reference TRBV30 and TRBJ1-2, is SQTIHQWPATLVQPVGSPLSLECTVEGTSNPNLYWYRQAAGRGLQLLFYSVGIGQISSEVPQNLSASRPQDRQFILSSKKLLLSDSGFYLCAWSVGAYGYTFGSGTRLTVV.